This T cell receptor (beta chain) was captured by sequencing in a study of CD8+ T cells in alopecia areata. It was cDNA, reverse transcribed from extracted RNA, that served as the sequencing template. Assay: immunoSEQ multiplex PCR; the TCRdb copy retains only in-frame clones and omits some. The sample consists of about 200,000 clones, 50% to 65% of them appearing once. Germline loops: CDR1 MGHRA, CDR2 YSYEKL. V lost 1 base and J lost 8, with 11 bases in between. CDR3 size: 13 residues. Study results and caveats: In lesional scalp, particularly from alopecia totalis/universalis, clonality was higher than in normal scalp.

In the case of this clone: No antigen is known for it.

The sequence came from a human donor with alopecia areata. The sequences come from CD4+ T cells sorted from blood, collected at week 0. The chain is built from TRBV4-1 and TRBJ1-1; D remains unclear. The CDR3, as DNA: TGCGCCAGCAGCCAAGGGCCGGAAACCGAAGCTTTCTTT. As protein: CASSQGPETEAFF.